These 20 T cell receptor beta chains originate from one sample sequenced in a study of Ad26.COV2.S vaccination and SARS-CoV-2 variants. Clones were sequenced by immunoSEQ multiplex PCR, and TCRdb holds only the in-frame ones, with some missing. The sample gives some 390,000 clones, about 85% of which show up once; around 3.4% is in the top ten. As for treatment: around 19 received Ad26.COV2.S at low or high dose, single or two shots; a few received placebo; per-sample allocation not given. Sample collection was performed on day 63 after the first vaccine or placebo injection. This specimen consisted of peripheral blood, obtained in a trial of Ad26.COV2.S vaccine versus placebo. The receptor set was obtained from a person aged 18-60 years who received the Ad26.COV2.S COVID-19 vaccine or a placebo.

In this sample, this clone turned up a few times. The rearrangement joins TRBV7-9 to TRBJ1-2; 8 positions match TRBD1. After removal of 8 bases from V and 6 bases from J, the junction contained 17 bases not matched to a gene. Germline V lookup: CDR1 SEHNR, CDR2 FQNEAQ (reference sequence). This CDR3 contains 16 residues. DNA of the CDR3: TGTGCCAGCTCCCCAGCGGCAGGGGGCCTCAAAAATGGCTACACCTTC. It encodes CASSPAAGGLKNGYTF.

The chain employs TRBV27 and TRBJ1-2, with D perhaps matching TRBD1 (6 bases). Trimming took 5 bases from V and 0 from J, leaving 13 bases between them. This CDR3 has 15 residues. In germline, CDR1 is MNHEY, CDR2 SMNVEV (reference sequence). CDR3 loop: CASSLWKGANYGYTF. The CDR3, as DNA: TGTGCCAGCAGTCTATGGAAGGGGGCTAACTATGGCTACACCTTC.

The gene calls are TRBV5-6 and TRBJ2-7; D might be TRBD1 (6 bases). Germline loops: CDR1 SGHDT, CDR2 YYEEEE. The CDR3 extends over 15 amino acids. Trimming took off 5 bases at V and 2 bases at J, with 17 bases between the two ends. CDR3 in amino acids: CASRLDRLVTYEQYF. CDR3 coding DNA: TGTGCCAGCAGGCTTGACAGGCTCGTAACCTACGAGCAGTACTTC.

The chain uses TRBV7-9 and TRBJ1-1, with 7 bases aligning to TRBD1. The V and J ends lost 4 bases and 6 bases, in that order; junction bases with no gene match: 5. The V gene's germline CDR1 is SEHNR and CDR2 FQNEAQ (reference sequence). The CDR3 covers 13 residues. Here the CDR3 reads CASSSQGWPEAFF. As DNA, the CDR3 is TGTGCCAGCAGCTCACAGGGGTGGCCTGAAGCTTTCTTT.

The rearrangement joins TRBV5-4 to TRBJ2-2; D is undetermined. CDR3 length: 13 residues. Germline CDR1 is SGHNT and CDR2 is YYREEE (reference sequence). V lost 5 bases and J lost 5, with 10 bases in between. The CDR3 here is CASSLPLTGELFF. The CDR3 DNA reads TGTGCCAGCAGTCTCCCGCTTACCGGGGAGCTGTTTTTT.

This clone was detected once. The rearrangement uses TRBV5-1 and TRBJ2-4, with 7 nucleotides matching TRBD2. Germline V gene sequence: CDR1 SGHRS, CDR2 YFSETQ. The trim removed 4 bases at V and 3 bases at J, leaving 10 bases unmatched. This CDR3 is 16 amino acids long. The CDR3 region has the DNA TGCGCCAGCAGCACGGATGCCCGGGGGGTCAAAAACATTCAGTACTTC. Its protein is CASSTDARGVKNIQYF.

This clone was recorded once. The CDR3 coding sequence is TGTGCCATCAGTGAGTCGTACAGTGAAGCTTTCTTT. Its translation is CAISESYSEAFF. V is TRBV10-3 and J is TRBJ1-1; no definite D call. V was shortened by 0 bases and J by 7 bases, with 6 bases between the two germline ends. Looked up from germline, CDR1 is ENHRY and CDR2 is SYGVKD. The CDR3 totals 12 residues.

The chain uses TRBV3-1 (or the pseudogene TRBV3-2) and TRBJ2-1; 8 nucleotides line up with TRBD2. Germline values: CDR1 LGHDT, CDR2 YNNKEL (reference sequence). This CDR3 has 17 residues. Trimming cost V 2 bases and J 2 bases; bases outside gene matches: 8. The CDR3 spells CASSQLSAGGAYNEQFF. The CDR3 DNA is TGTGCCAGCAGCCAACTCTCGGCGGGGGGCGCCTACAATGAGCAGTTCTTC.

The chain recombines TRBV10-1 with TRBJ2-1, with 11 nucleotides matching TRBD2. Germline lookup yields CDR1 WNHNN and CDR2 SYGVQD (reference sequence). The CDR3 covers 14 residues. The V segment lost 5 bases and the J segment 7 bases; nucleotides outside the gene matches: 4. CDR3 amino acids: CASSTASGGNEQFF. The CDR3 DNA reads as TGCGCCAGCAGTACGGCTAGCGGGGGGAATGAGCAGTTCTTC.

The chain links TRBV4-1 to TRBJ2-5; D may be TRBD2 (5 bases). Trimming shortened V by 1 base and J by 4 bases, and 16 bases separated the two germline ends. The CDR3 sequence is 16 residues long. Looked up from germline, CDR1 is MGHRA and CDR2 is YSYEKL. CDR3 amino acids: CASSQAGLQELETQYF. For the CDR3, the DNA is TGCGCCAGCAGCCAAGCAGGACTCCAGGAGCTAGAGACCCAGTACTTC.

The CDR3 protein is CASSPFSGVGGTEAFF. Written as DNA, the CDR3 is TGTGCCAGCTCACCTTTCTCAGGGGTAGGCGGCACTGAAGCTTTCTTT. This chain connects TRBV18 to TRBJ1-1; D possibly corresponds to TRBD1 (6 bases). The CDR3 is made up of 16 amino acids. V lost 3 bases and J lost 4, with 18 bases in between. Germline V gene sequence: CDR1 KGHSH, CDR2 LQKENI.

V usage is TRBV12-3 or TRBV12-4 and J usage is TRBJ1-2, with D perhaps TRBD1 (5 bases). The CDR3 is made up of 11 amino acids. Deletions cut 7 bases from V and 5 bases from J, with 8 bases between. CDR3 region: CASTGGYGYTF. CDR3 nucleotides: TGTGCCAGCACTGGGGGTTATGGCTACACCTTC.

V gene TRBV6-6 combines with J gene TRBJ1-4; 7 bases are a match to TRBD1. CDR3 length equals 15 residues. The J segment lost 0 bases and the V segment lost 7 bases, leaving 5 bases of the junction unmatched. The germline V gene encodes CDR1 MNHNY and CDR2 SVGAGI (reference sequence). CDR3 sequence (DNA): TGTGCCAGCAAACGAGGGGGCTCAACTAATGAAAAACTGTTTTTT. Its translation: CASKRGGSTNEKLFF.

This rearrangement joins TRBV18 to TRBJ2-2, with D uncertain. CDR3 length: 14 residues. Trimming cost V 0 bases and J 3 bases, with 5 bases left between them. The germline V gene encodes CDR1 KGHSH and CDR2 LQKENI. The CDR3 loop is CASSPPVDTGELFF. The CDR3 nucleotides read TGTGCCAGCTCACCACCGGTAGACACCGGGGAGCTGTTTTTT.

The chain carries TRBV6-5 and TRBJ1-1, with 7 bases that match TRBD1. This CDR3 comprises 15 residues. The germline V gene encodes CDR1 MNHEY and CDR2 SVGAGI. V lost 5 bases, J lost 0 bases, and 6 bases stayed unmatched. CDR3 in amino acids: CASSPQGIMNTEAFF. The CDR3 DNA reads TGTGCCAGCAGTCCACAGGGGATTATGAACACTGAAGCTTTCTTT.

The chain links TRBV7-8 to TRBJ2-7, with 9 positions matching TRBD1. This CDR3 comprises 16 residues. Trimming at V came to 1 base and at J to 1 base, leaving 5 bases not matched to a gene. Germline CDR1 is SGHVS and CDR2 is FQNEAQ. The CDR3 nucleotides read TGTGCCAGCAGCTTAGTTGGGACAGGGCTTTCCTACGAGCAGTACTTC. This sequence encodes CASSLVGTGLSYEQYF.

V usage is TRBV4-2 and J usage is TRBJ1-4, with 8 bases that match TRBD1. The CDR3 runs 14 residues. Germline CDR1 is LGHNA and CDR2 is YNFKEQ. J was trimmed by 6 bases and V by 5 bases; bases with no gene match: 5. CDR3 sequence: CASSSRGPDEKLFF. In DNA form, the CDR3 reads TGTGCCAGCAGCTCCAGGGGGCCGGATGAAAAACTGTTTTTT.

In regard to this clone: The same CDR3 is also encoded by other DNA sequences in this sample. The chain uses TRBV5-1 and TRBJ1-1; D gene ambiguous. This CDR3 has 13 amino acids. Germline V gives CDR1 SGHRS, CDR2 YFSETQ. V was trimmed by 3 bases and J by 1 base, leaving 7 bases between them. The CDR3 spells CASSSTPNTEAFF. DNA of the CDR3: TGCGCCAGCAGCTCAACACCGAACACTGAAGCTTTCTTT.

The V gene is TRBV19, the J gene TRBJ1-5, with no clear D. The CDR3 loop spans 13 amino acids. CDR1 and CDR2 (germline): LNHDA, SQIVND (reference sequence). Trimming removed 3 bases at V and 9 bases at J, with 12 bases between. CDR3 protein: CASSIVVGGPQHF. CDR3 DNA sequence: TGTGCCAGTAGTATTGTTGTGGGTGGGCCCCAGCATTTT.

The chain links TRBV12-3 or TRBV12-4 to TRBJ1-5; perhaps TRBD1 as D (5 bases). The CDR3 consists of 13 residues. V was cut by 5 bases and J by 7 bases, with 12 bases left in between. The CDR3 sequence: CASSPRGGQPQHF. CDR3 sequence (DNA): TGTGCCAGCAGTCCTCGGGGCGGACAGCCCCAGCATTTT.